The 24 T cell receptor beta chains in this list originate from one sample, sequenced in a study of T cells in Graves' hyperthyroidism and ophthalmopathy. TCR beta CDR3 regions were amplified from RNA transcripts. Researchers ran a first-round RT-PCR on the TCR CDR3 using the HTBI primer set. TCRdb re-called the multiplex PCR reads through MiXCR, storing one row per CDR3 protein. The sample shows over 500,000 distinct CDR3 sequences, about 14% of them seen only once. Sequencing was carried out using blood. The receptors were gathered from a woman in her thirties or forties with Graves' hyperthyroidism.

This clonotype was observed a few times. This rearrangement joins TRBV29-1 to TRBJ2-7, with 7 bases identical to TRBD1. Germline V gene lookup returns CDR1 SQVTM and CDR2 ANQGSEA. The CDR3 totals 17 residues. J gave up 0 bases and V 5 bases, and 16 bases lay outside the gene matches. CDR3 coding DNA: TGCAGCGTTCTCGGGACAGAGAAGCAATACGCCTCCTACGAGCAGTACTTC. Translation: CSVLGTEKQYASYEQYF.

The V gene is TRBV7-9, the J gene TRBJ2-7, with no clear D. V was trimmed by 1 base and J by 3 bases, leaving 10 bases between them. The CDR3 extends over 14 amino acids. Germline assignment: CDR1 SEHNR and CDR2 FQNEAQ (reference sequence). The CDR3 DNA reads TGTGCCAGCAGCTTAGATCCAGGTCTCTACGAGCAGTACTTC. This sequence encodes CASSLDPGLYEQYF.

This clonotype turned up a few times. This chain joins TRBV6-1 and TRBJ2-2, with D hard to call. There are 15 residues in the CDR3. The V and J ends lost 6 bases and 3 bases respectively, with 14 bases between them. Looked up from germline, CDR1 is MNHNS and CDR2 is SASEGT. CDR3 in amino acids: CASSPLAQYTGELFF. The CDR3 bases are TGTGCCAGCAGCCCCCTTGCCCAGTACACCGGGGAGCTGTTTTTT.

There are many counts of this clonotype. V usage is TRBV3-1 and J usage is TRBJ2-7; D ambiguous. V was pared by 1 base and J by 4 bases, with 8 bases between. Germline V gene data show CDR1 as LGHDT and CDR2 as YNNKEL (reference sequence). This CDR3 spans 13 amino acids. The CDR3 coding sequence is TGTGCCAGCAGCCAAGCATTACCTTACGAGCAGTACTTC. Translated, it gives CASSQALPYEQYF.

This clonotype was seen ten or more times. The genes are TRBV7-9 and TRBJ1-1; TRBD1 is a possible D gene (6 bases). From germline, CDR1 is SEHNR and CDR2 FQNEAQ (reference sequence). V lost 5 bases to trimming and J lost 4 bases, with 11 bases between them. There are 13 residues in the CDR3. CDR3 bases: TGTGCCAGCAGCCCAACAGGGAGCACTGAAGCTTTCTTT. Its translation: CASSPTGSTEAFF.

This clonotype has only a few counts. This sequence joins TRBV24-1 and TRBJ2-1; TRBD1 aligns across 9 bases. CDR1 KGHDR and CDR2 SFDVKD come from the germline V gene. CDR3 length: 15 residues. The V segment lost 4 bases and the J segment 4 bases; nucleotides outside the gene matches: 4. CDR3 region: CATSESGQGYNEQFF. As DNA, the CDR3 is TGTGCCACCAGTGAGTCGGGACAGGGTTACAATGAGCAGTTCTTC.

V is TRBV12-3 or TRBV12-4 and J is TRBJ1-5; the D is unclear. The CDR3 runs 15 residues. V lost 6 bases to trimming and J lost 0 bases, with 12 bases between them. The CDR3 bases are TGTGCCAGCAGCGCGCAAGGCGATAGCAATCAGCCCCAGCATTTT. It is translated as CASSAQGDSNQPQHF.

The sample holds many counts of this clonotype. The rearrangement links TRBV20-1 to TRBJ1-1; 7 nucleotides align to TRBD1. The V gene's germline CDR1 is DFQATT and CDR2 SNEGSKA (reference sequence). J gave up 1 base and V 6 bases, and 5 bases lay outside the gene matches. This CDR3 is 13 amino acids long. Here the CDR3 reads CSATGQKNTEAFF. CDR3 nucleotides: TGCAGTGCGACGGGACAGAAGAACACTGAAGCTTTCTTT.

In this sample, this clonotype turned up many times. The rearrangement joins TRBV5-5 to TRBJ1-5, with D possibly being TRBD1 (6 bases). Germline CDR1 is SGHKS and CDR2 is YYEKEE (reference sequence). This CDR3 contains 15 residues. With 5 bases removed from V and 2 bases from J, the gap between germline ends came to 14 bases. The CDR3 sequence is CASRPRGAGNQPQHF. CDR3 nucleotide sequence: TGTGCCAGCAGGCCCCGGGGGGCTGGCAATCAGCCCCAGCATTTT.

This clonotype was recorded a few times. The CDR3 spells CAWSTGTSGETQYF. For the CDR3, the DNA is TGTGCCTGGAGCACCGGGACGAGTGGGGAGACCCAGTACTTC. The chain carries TRBV30 and TRBJ2-5; D tentatively fits TRBD1 or TRBD2 (5 bases each). The CDR3 covers 14 residues. Germline-derived CDR1 and CDR2 are GTSNPN and SVGIG (reference sequence). V gave up 3 bases and J gave up 5 bases, with 16 bases separating them.

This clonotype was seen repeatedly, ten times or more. The CDR3 region has the DNA TGTGCCAGCAGCCCGACTAGCGGGAGTGCAAGTGAGCAGTTCTTC. Translation: CASSPTSGSASEQFF. The rearrangement uses TRBV7-3 and TRBJ2-1; 12 bases fit TRBD2. In germline, CDR1 is SGHTA, CDR2 FQGTGA. The CDR3 consists of 15 residues. With 5 bases clipped from V and 9 bases from J, the junction kept 8 bases outside the gene matches.

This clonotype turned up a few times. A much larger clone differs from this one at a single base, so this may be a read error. The CDR3 coding sequence is TGTGCCGGCAGTTTGGGAGGGGACGATACCTACGAGCAGTACTTC. Encoded protein: CAGSLGGDDTYEQYF. The rearrangement joins TRBV28 to TRBJ2-7, with 7 positions matching TRBD2. CDR1 is MDHEN and CDR2 is SYDVKM in the germline V gene. The CDR3 covers 15 residues.

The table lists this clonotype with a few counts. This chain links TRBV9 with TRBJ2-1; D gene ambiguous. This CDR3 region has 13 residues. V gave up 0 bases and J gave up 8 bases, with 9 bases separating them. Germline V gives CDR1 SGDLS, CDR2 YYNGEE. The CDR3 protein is CASSVGAIDEQFF. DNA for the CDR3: TGTGCCAGCAGCGTAGGGGCGATCGATGAGCAGTTCTTC. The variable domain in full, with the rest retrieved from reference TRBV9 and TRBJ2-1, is DSGVTQTPKHLITATGQRVTLRCSPRSGDLSVYWYQQSLDQGLQFLIQYYNGEERAKGNILERFSAQQFPDLHSELNLSSLELGDSALYFCASSVGAIDEQFFGPGTRLTVL.

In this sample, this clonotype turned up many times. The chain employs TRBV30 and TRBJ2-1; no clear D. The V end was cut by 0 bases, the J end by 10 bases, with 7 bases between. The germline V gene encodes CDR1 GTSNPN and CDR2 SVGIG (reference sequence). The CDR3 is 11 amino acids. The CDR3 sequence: CAWSVGPEQFF. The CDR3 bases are TGTGCCTGGAGTGTTGGTCCCGAGCAGTTCTTC. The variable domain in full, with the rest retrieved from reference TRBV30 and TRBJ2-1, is SQTIHQWPATLVQPVGSPLSLECTVEGTSNPNLYWYRQAAGRGLQLLFYSVGIGQISSEVPQNLSASRPQDRQFILSSKKLLLSDSGFYLCAWSVGPEQFFGPGTRLTVL.

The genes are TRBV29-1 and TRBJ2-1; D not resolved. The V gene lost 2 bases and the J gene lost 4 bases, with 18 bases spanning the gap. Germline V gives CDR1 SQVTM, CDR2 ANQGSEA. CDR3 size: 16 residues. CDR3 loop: CSVEYPREARYNEQFF. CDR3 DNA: TGCAGCGTTGAATACCCCCGAGAGGCGAGGTACAATGAGCAGTTCTTC.

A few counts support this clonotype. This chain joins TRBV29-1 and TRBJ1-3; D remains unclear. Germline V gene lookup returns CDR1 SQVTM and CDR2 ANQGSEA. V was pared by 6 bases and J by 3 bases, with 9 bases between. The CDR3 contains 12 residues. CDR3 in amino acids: CSVQEFGNTIYF. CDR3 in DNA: TGCAGCGTGCAAGAATTTGGAAACACCATATATTTT. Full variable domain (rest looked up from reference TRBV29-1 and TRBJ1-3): SAVISQKPSRDICQRGTSLTIQCQVDSQVTMMFWYRQQPGQSLTLIATANQGSEATYESGFVIDKFPISRPNLTFSTLTVSNMSPEDSSIYLCSVQEFGNTIYFGEGSWLTVV.

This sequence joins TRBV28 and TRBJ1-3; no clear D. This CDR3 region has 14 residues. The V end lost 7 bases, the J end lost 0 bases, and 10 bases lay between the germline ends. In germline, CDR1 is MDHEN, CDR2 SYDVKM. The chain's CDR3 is CASNSPSSGNTIYF. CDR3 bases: TGTGCCAGCAACTCCCCGAGCTCTGGAAACACCATATATTTT.

In DNA, the CDR3 is TGTGCCAGCAGCTTCCAACAGGGACTATCTAATGAAAAACTGTTTTTT. Amino acids: CASSFQQGLSNEKLFF. The gene calls are TRBV7-9 and TRBJ1-4; possible D gene TRBD1, 6 bases. The V end lost 3 bases, the J end lost 3 bases, and 14 bases lay between the germline ends. CDR3 length: 16 residues. The germline gives CDR1 SEHNR, CDR2 FQNEAQ (reference sequence).

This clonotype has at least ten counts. The CDR3 is CASSPWVLREQFF. The CDR3 nucleotides are TGTGCCAGCAGCCCCTGGGTTCTCCGTGAGCAGTTCTTC. The chain combines TRBV11-2 with TRBJ2-1; D gene unclear. CDR3 length: 13 residues. CDR1 is SGHAT and CDR2 is FQNNGV in the germline V gene. Trimming removed 5 bases from V and 9 bases from J, with 14 bases in between. Full variable domain (outside the CDR3, taken from reference TRBV11-2 and TRBJ2-1): EAGVAQSPRYKIIEKRQSVAFWCNPISGHATLYWYQQILGQGPKLLIQFQNNGVVDDSQLPKDRFSAERLKGVDSTLKIQPAKLEDSAVYLCASSPWVLREQFFGPGTRLTVL.

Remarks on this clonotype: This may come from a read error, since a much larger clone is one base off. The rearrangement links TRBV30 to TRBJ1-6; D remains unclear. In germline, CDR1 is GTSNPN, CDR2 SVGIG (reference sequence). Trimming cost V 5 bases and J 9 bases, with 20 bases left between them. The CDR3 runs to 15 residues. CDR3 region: CAWGLPPATGSPLHF. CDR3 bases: TGTGCCTGGGGTCTACCCCCTGCCACGGGTTCACCCCTCCACTTT.

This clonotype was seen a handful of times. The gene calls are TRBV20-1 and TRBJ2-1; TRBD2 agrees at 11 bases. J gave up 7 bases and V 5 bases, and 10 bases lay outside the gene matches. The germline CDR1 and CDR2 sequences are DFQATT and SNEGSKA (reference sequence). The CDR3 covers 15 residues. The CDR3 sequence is CSAYGGLAGGNEQFF. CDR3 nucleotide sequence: TGCAGTGCTTACGGCGGGCTAGCGGGGGGAAATGAGCAGTTCTTC.

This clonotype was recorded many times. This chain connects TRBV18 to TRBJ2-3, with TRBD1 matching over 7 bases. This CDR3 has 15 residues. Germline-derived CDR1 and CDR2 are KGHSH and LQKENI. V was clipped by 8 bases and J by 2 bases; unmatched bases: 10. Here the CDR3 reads CASAFSGTDTDTQYF. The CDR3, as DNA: TGTGCCAGCGCATTCTCCGGGACAGACACAGATACGCAGTATTTT.

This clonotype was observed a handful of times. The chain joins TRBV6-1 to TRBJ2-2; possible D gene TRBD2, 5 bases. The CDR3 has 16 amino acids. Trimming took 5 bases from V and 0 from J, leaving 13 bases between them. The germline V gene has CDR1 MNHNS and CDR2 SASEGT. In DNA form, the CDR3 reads TGTGCCAGCAGTCTTAATAGCGAAACGAACACCGGGGAGCTGTTTTTT. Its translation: CASSLNSETNTGELFF.

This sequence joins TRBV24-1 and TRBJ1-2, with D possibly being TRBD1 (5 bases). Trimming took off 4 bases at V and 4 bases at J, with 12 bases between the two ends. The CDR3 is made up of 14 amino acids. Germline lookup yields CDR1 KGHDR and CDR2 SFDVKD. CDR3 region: CATSDRDGLYGYTF. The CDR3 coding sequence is TGTGCCACCAGTGACCGGGACGGGCTCTATGGCTACACCTTC.